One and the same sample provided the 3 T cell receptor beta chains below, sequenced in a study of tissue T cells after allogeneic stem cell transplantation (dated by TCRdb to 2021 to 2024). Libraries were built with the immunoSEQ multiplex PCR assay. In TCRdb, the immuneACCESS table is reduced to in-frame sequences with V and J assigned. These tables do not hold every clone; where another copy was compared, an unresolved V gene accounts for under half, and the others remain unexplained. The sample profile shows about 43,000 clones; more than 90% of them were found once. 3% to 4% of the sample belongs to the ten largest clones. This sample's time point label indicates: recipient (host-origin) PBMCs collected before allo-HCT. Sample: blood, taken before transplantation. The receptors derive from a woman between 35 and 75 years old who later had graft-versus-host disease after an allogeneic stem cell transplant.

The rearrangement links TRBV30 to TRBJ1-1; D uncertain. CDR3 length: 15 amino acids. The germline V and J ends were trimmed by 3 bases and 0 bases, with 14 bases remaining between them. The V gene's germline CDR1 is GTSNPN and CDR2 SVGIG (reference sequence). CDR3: CAWSVSGIMNTEAFF. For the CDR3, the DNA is TGTGCCTGGAGCGTGAGTGGAATCATGAACACTGAAGCTTTCTTT.

The CDR3 DNA reads TGTGCCAGCAGCTTAAAACAGGGAGGAATGGACGAGCAGTACTTC. Its protein is CASSLKQGGMDEQYF. This rearrangement joins TRBV7-6 to TRBJ2-7; D could derive from TRBD1 or TRBD2 (6 bases each). CDR1 is SGHVS and CDR2 is FNYEAQ in the germline V gene. The germline V and J ends were trimmed by 2 bases and 5 bases, with 16 bases remaining between them. This CDR3 has 15 amino acids. The full variable domain, in which reference TRBV7-6 and TRBJ2-7 provide the parts outside the CDR3, is GAGVSQSPRYKVTKRGQDVALRCDPISGHVSLYWYRQALGQGPEFLTYFNYEAQQDKSGLPNDRFSAERPEGSISTLTIQRTEQRDSAMYRCASSLKQGGMDEQYFGPGTRLTVT.

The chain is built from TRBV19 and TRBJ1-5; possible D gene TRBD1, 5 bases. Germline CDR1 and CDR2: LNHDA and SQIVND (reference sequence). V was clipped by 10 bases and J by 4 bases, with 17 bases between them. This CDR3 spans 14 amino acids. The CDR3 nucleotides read TGTGCCACCCTTGGAGGGGCGACTAATCAGCCCCAGCATTTT. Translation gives CATLGGATNQPQHF.